The entry that follows covers one T cell receptor beta chain sequence. The antigen remains undetermined. The sample is drawn from a study of cytomegalovirus exposure and HLA in healthy donors. Overall study results and limits: Cytomegalovirus status, reportedly, was diagnosed with high specificity and sensitivity by the classifier.

In the PCR, 60 Vbeta and 13 Jbeta primers were used. Measured with immunoSEQ multiplex PCR; TCRdb has only the in-frame clones, and not every one. Here the sample table reports tens of thousands of clones. This TCR was recovered from a middle-aged man in good health and CMV-seronegative. The sequencing input was PBMCs.

In nucleotides, the CDR3 is TGTGCCAGCAGCCCCCAAAGGGGGCAAATCTATGGCTACACCTTC. Translating it yields CASSPQRGQIYGYTF. This chain connects TRBV7-8 to TRBJ1-2; 7 bases fit TRBD1. There are 15 residues in the CDR3. Germline V gene sequence: CDR1 SGHVS, CDR2 FQNEAQ. V lost 5 bases, J lost 4 bases, and 10 bases stayed unmatched. The whole variable domain, remainder taken from reference TRBV7-8 and TRBJ1-2, is GAGVSQSPRYKVAKRGQDVALRCDPISGHVSLFWYQQALGQGPEFLTYFQNEAQLDKSGLPSDRFFAERPEGSVSTLKIQRTQQEDSAVYLCASSPQRGQIYGYTFGSGTRLTVV.